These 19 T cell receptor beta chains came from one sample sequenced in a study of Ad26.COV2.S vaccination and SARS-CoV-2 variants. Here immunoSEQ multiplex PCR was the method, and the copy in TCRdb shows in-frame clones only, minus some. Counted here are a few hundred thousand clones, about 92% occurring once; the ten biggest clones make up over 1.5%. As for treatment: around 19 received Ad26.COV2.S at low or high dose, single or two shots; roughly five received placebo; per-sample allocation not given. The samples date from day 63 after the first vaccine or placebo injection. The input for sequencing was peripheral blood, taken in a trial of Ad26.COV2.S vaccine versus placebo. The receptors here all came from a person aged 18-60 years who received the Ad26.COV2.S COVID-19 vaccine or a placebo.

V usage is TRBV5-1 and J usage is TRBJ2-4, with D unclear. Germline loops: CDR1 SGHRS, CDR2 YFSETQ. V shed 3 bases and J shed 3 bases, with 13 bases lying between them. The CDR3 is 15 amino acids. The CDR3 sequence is CASSSRGLDKNIQYF. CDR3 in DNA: TGCGCCAGCAGCTCCCGTGGCCTAGACAAAAACATTCAGTACTTC. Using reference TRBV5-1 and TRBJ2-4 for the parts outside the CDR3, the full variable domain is KAGVTQTPRYLIKTRGQQVTLSCSPISGHRSVSWYQQTPGQGLQFLFEYFSETQRNKGNFPGRFSGRQFSNSRSEMNVSTLELGDSALYLCASSSRGLDKNIQYFGAGTRLSVL.

CDR3 sequence: CASSSLYTDTQYF. CDR3 bases: TGTGCCAGCAGTTCGCTCTACACAGATACGCAGTATTTT. This rearrangement joins TRBV12-3 or TRBV12-4 to TRBJ2-3; no definite D call. The CDR3 contains 13 residues. V lost 4 bases to trimming and J lost 2 bases, with 7 bases between them.

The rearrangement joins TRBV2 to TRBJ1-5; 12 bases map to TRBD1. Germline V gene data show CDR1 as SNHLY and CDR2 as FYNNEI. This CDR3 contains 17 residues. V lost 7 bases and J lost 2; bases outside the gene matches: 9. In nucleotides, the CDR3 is TGTGCCAGCAAGGGGACAGGGGGCATACTCGGCAATCAGCCCCAGCATTTT. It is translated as CASKGTGGILGNQPQHF.

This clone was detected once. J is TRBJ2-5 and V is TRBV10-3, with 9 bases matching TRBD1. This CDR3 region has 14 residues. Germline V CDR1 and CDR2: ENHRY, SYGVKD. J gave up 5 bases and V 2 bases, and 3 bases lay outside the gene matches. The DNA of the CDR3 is TGTGCCATCAGTGAGCCCGGGACAGGGGAGACCCAGTACTTC. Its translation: CAISEPGTGETQYF.

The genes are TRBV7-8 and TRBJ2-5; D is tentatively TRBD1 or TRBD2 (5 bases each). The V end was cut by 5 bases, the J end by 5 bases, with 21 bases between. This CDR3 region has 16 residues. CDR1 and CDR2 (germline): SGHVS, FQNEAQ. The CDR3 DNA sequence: TGTGCCAGCAGCCCGCTTAAACCGGAGGCAGGGGAGACCCAGTACTTC. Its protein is CASSPLKPEAGETQYF.

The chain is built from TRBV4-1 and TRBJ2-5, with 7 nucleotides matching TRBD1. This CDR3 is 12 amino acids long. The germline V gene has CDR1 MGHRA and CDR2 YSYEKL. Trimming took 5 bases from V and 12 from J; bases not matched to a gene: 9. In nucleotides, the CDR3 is TGCGCCAGCAGCGTGCCACAGGGGTTTAAGTACTTC. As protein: CASSVPQGFKYF.

This CDR3 is CASSANEETQYF. CDR3 nucleotides: TGTGCCAGCTCCGCCAATGAAGAGACCCAGTACTTC. The chain joins TRBV18 to TRBJ2-5, with unresolved D. The CDR3 runs to 12 residues. The germline V gene encodes CDR1 KGHSH and CDR2 LQKENI. Between the trimmed V and J ends, which lost 6 bases and 3 bases, there was a span of 8 bases.

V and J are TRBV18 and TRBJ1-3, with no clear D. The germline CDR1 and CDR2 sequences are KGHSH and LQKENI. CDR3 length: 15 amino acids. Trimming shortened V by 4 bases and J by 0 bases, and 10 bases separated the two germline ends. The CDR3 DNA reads TGTGCCAGCTCACAAACAGCAGACTCTGGAAACACCATATATTTT. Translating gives CASSQTADSGNTIYF.

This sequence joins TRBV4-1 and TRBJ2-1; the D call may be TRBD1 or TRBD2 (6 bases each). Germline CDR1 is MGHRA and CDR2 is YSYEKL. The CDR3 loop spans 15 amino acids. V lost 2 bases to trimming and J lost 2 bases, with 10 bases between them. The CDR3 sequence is CASSQYGGTYNEQFF. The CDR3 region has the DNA TGCGCCAGCAGCCAATACGGGGGCACCTACAATGAGCAGTTCTTC.

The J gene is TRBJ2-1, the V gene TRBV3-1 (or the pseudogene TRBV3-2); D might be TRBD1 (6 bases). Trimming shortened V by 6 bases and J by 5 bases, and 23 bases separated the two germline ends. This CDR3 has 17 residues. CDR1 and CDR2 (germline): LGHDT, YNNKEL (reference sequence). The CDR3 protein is CASRLTKTGTLHNEQFF. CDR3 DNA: TGTGCCAGCAGACTCACAAAGACAGGCACCCTCCACAATGAGCAGTTCTTC.

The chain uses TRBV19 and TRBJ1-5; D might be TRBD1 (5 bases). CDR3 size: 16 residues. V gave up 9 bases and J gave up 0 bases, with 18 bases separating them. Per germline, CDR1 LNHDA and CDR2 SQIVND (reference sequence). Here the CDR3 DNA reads TGTGCCAGCACCGGGACGGCCGTATATAGCAATCAGCCCCAGCATTTT. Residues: CASTGTAVYSNQPQHF. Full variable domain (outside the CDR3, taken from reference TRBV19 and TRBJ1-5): DGGITQSPKYLFRKEGQNVTLSCEQNLNHDAMYWYRQDPGQGLRLIYYSQIVNDFQKGDIAEGYSVSREKKESFPLTVTSAQKNPTAFYLCASTGTAVYSNQPQHFGDGTRLSIL.

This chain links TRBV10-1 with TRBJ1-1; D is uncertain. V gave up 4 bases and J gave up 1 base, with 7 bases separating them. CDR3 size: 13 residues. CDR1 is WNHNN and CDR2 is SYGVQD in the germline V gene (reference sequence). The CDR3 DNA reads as TGCGCCAGCAGTGCTAACAGGAACACTGAAGCTTTCTTT. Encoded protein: CASSANRNTEAFF.

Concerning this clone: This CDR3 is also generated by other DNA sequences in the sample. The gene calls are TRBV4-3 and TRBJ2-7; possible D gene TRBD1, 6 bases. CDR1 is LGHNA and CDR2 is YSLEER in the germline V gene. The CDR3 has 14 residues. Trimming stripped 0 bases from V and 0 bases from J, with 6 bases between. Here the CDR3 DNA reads TGCGCCAGCAGCCAAGACAGGGGCTCCTACGAGCAGTACTTC. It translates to CASSQDRGSYEQYF.

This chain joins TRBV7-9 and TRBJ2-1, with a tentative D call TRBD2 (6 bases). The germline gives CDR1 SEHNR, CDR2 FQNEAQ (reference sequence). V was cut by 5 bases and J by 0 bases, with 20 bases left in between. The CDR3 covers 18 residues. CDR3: CASSTLGRGVSSYNEQFF. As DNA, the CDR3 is TGTGCCAGCAGCACCCTAGGGCGGGGCGTAAGCTCCTACAATGAGCAGTTCTTC.

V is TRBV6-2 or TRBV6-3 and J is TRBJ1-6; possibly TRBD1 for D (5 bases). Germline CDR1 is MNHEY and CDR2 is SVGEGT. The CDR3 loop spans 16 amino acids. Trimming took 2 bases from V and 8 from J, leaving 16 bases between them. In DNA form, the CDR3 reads TGTGCCAGCAGTTACGGTCTCCAGGGATGGGATTCACCCCTCCACTTT. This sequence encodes CASSYGLQGWDSPLHF.

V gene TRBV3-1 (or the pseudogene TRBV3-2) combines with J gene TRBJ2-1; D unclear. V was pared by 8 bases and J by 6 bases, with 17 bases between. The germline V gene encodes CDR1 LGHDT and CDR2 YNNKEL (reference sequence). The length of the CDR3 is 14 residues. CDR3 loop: CASQIGIFSNEQFF. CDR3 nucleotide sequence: TGTGCCAGCCAAATAGGCATCTTTTCCAATGAGCAGTTCTTC.

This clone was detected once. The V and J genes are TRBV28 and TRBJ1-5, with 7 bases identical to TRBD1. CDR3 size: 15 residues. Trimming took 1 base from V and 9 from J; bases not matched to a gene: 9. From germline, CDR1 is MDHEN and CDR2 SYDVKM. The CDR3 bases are TGTGCCAGCAGTTTATCAGGGGGTATTAAGGGGCCCCAGCATTTT. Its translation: CASSLSGGIKGPQHF.

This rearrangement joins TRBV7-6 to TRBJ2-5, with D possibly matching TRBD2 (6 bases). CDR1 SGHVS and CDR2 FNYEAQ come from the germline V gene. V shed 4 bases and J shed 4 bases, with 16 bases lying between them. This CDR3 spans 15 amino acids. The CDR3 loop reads CASSWGTAGGETQYF. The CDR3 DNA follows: TGTGCCAGCAGCTGGGGCACAGCGGGCGGAGAGACCCAGTACTTC.

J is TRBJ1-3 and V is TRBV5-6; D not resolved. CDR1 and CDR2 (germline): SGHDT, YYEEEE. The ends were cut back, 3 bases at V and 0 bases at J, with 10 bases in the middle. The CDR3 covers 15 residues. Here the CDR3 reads CASSWRSDSGNTIYF. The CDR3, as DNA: TGTGCCAGCAGCTGGAGGTCGGACTCTGGAAACACCATATATTTT.